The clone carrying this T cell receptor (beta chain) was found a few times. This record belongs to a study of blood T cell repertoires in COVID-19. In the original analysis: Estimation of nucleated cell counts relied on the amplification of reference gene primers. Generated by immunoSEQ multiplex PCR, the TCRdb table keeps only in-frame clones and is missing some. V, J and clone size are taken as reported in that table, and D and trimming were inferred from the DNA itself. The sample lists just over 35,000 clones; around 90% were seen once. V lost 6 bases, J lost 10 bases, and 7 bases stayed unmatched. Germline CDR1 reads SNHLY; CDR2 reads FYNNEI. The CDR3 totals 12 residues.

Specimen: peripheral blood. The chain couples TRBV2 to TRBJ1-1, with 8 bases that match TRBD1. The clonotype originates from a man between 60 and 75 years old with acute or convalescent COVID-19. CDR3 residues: CASRGTGPGAFF. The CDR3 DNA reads TGTGCCAGCAGAGGGACAGGCCCAGGAGCTTTCTTT.